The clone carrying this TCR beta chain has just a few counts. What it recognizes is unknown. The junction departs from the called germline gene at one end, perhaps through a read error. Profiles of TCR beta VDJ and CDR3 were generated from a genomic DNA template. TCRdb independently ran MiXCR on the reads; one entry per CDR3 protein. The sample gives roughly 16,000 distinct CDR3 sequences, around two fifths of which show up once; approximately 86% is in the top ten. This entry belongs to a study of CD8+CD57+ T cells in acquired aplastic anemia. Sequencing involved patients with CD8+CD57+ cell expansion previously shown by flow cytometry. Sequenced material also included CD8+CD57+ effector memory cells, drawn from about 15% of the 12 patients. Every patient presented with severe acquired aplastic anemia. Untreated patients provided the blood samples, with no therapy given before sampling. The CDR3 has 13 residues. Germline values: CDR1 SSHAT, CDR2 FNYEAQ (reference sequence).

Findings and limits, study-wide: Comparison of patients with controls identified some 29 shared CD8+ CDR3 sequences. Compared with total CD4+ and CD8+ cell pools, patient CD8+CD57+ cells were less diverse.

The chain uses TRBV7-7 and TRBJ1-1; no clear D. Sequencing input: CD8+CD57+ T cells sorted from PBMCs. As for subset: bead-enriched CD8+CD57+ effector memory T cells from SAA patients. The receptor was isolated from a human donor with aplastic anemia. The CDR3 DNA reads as TGTGCTAGCAGCTTTTCAGCGAACACTGAAGCTTTCTTT. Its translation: CASSFSANTEAFF. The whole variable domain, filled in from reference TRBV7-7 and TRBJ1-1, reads GAGVSQSPRYKVTKRGQDVTLRCDPISSHATLYWYQQALGQGPEFLTYFNYEAQPDKSGLPSDRFSAERPEGSISTLTIQRTEQRDSAMYRCASSFSANTEAFFGQGTRLTVV.